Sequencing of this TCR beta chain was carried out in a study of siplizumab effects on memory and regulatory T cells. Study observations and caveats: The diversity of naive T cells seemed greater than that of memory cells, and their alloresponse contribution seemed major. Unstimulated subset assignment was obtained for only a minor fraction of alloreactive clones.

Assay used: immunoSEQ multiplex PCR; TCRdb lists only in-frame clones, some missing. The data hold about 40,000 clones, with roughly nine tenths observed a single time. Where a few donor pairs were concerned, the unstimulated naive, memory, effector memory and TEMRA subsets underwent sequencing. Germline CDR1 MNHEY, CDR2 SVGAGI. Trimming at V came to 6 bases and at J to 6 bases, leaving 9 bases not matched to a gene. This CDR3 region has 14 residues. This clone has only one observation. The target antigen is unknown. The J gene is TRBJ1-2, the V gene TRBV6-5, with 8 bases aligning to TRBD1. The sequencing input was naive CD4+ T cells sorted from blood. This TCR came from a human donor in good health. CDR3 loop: CASRPPGGRDGYTF. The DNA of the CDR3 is TGTGCCAGCAGACCGCCAGGGGGCAGAGATGGCTACACCTTC.